This T cell receptor beta chain was sequenced during a study of regulatory T cells in long-lasting Graves disease. The time point denotes: newly diagnosed GD, antithyroid drugs for less than 3 months. Following extraction of RNA from PBMCs, that RNA was used to make the TCR library. The ends lost 1 base at V and 9 bases at J; junction bases unmatched: 20. The CDR3 contains 18 residues. Germline V CDR1 and CDR2: DFQATT, SNEGSKA (reference sequence). Both iRepertoire HTBI primers and Arm-PCR of CDR3 regions were used to build the TCR beta libraries. TCRdb analysed the multiplex PCR reads with MiXCR anew, one entry per CDR3 protein. Here the sample spans some 490,000 distinct CDR3 sequences, 12% being singletons. This clonotype was observed at least ten times. The same specimen was also included in a second study, on T cells in Graves' hyperthyroidism and ophthalmopathy. That paper notes: Patients aged 18 to 65 with hyperthyroidism were newly diagnosed, with duration under 2 months.

The chain couples TRBV20-1 to TRBJ2-1; TRBD2 agrees at 8 bases. This sequence was found in a woman in her twenties or thirties with Graves disease. This specimen consisted of peripheral blood mononuclear cells (PBMCs), obtained at new diagnosis, from a patient treated with antithyroid drugs. The CDR3 loop reads CSARGSRAGAGRGGEQFF. In nucleotides, the CDR3 is TGCAGTGCTAGAGGAAGTAGAGCGGGAGCCGGCCGGGGAGGTGAGCAGTTCTTC.